The text below deals with one T cell receptor beta chain. What it binds is unknown. Multiple V-beta primers and a C-beta primer amplified TCRB from RNA. TCRdb ran MiXCR on the multiplex PCR reads and lists one entry per CDR3 protein. This table holds just under 20,000 distinct CDR3 sequences, 55% to 75% found once. These data come from a study of tumor-infiltrating lymphocytes in glioblastoma multiforme. Whole-study findings and limits: Only one glioblastoma patient had TCR and mutation analysis.

The CDR3 runs to 14 residues. Per the germline V gene, CDR1 is SEHNR and CDR2 is FQNEAQ (reference sequence). V lost 1 base, J lost 4 bases, and 11 bases lay in between. This TCR was recovered from a male donor with glioblastoma. V is TRBV7-9 and J is TRBJ2-7; a possible D gene is TRBD2 (7 bases). Material: peripheral blood. The CDR3, as DNA: TGTGCCAGCAGCTTAGTAGGGGGAGGGTACGAGCAGTACTTC. It is translated as CASSLVGGGYEQYF.